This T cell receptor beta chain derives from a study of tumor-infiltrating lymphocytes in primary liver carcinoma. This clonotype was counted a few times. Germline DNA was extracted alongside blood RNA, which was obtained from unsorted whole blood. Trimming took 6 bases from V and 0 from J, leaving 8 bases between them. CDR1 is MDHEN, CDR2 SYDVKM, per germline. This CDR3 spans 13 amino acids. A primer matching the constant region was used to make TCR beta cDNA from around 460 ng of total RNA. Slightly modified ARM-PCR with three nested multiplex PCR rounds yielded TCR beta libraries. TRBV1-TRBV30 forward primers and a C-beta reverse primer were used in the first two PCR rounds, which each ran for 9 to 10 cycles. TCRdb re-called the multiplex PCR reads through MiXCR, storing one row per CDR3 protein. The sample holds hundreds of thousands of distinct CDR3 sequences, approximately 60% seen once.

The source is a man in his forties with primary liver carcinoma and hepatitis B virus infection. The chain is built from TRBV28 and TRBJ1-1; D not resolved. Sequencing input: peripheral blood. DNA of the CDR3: TGTGCCAGCAGCCAAAACATGAACACTGAAGCTTTCTTT. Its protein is CASSQNMNTEAFF.